Described below is a single T cell receptor (beta chain) sequence and its context. The deep-level immunoSEQ assay was used. Clones were read by immunoSEQ multiplex PCR, and TCRdb kept only the in-frame ones, dropping some. The sample shows about 2 million clones, 90% to 95% of them seen only once. The sample is drawn from a study of shared clonotypes between healthy human individuals. For the study at large: CD4 naive cells filled three plates per donor, CD4 memory three, CD8 naive two and CD8 memory one.

Healthy adults negative for HIV, lacking recent acute infections or vaccinations, served as donors. Sequenced input: naive CD4+ T cells sorted from blood. Subset meaning: CD45RA+ positively selected. This sequence was found in a young man in good health.

CDR3 residues: CASRQGWTGNTIYF. CDR3 DNA: TGTGCCAGTCGACAGGGGTGGACTGGAAACACCATATATTTT. The chain uses TRBV19 and TRBJ1-3; 8 nucleotides match TRBD1. Trimming removed 8 bases from V and 2 bases from J; junction bases left unmatched: 5. The CDR3 has 14 amino acids. The germline V gene has CDR1 LNHDA and CDR2 SQIVND (reference sequence).